A selection of T cell receptor beta chains follows, all from one sample in a study of T cell responses to AZD1222 COVID-19 vaccine. Produced via immunoSEQ multiplex PCR; TCRdb's table is partial and in-frame only. Seen here are fewer than 200,000 clones, around 88% observed once, and the top ten hold 0.49%. The sequencing here drew on peripheral blood, taken on day 0 of AZD1222 vaccination. The source of these receptors is an adult in good health. The CDR3 runs from the conserved cysteine through the conserved F or W. A D gene is named only where the DNA matches it firmly. Clone size is stated in some rows and not others, as once, few, many or a class when expanded.

clone size	D gene	J gene	V gene	CDR3 DNA	CDR3 protein
-	-	TRBJ2-7	TRBV4-1	TGCGCCAGCAGCCAAGTAGGAGGGAGGTCCTACGAGCAGTACTTC	CASSQVGGRSYEQYF
-	-	TRBJ1-3	TRBV27	TGTGCCAGTTCCCAAACAGTCAACTCTGGAAACACCATATATTTT	CASSQTVNSGNTIYF
-	-	TRBJ1-5	TRBV28	TGTGCCAGCAGGCTCCCCAGTGGATCTAATCAGCCCCAGCATTTT	CASRLPSGSNQPQHF
-	-	TRBJ1-1	TRBV5-4	TGTGCCAGCAGCTTGGGAGGGGAGAGGAGCACTGAAGCTTTCTTT	CASSLGGERSTEAFF
-	TRBD1	TRBJ1-5	TRBV27	TGTGCCAGCAGTTCAGCCGGGACAGGGATAAGTCAGCCCCAGCATTTT	CASSSAGTGISQPQHF
once	-	TRBJ2-1	TRBV3-1/TRBV3-2	TGTGCCAGCAGCCAAGATCCCGACGGGTCCTACAATGAGCAGTTCTTC	CASSQDPDGSYNEQFF
-	TRBD1	TRBJ1-6	TRBV5-1	TGCGCCAGCAGTCGTGGACAGGATAATTCACCCCTCCACTTT	CASSRGQDNSPLHF
-	-	TRBJ2-7	TRBV5-4	TGTGCCAGCAGCTTGCTGGGGAATCGTTCCTACGAGCAGTACTTC	CASSLLGNRSYEQYF
-	-	TRBJ1-1	TRBV9	TGTGCCAGCAGCGCAGGTGGCTTCAGCTTGAACACTGAAGCTTTCTTT	CASSAGGFSLNTEAFF
-	-	TRBJ1-1	TRBV28	TGTGCCAGCAGTTTGGGTGGACAGGAAGCTTTCTTT	CASSLGGQEAFF
-	TRBD1	TRBJ2-7	TRBV5-1	TGCGCCAGCAGCTTGAATGGGGACAGGGCCTACGAGCAGTACTTC	CASSLNGDRAYEQYF
-	-	TRBJ2-7	TRBV9	TGTGCCAGCAGCGTAGATGCGGGGTCGAGGGGGTGGGAGCAGTACTTC	CASSVDAGSRGWEQYF
once	-	TRBJ2-1	TRBV6-5	TGTGCCAGCAGCCTAACAGGGAGCCACAATGAGCAGTTCTTC	CASSLTGSHNEQFF
-	TRBD2	TRBJ2-2	TRBV18	TGTGCCAGCTCAAGAGTAGCGGGGAGCACCGGGGAGCTGTTTTTT	CASSRVAGSTGELFF
-	TRBD2	TRBJ2-3	TRBV5-4	TGTGCCAGCAGCTTGGGAGCGGGGGGCGCGACAGATACGCAGTATTTT	CASSLGAGGATDTQYF
-	TRBD2	TRBJ2-3	TRBV6-2/TRBV6-3	TGTGCCAGCAGTTTTCTCCCTGGACTAGCGCAGAACACAGATACGCAGTATTTT	CASSFLPGLAQNTDTQYF
-	-	TRBJ1-3	TRBV15	TGTGCCACCAGCAGTCCTTCAGGGAATGGGGGAAACACCATATATTTT	CATSSPSGNGGNTIYF
-	TRBD1	TRBJ1-1	TRBV5-1	TGCGCCAGCAGAACCCAGGGGGTAACCACTGAAGCTTTCTTT	CASRTQGVTTEAFF
-	-	TRBJ2-7	TRBV5-4	TGTGCCAGCAGCTCGAGGGACCTCAGCTCCTACGAGCAGTACTTC	CASSSRDLSSYEQYF
-	-	TRBJ1-1	TRBV4-3	TGCGCCAGCAGCCAGTCCGGACGGACTGAAGCTTTCTTT	CASSQSGRTEAFF
-	TRBD2	TRBJ2-5	TRBV18	TGTGCCAGCTCACCTCCGCGGGGCGGGGGACAAGAGACCCAGTACTTC	CASSPPRGGGQETQYF
-	TRBD2	TRBJ2-6	TRBV28	TGTGCCAGCAGTACCTACGGGAGGGGGTACTCTGGGGCCAACGTCCTGACTTTC	CASSTYGRGYSGANVLTF
-	-	TRBJ1-1	TRBV6-5	TGTGCCAGCAGTTACTGGGGGGCGGGGGACACTGAAGCTTTCTTT	CASSYWGAGDTEAFF
-	-	TRBJ2-1	TRBV10-3	TGTGCCATCAGTGCCGGACGTGGGGTAGATGAGCAGTTCTTC	CAISAGRGVDEQFF
-	-	TRBJ1-1	TRBV27	TGTGCCAGCAGTCCAGGACAACTGAACACTGAAGCTTTCTTT	CASSPGQLNTEAFF
once	-	TRBJ1-5	TRBV14	TGTGCCAGCAGCCAAGATTATACGGAGGGGATTAATCAGCCCCAGCATTTT	CASSQDYTEGINQPQHF
-	-	TRBJ2-1	TRBV24-1	TGTGCCACCAGTCCGCCAGGGACCTACAATGAGCAGTTCTTC	CATSPPGTYNEQFF
few	-	TRBJ2-7	TRBV28	TGTGCCAGCAGTTTAGCCCTTGATGGGAGCTACTACGAGCAGTACTTC	CASSLALDGSYYEQYF
-	-	TRBJ2-1	TRBV19	TGTGCCAGTAGTTGGTCCGGACAAAGGAGCTACAATGAGCAGTTCTTC	CASSWSGQRSYNEQFF
few	TRBD2	TRBJ2-7	TRBV7-6	TGTGCCAGCAGCTTAGCGGCTCCGGGAGGGTCCTACGAGCAGTACTTC	CASSLAAPGGSYEQYF
-	TRBD2	TRBJ2-7	TRBV14	TGTGCCAGCAGCCAAGAGAGGGGTGCGGGAGCATGGAACGAGCAGTACTTC	CASSQERGAGAWNEQYF
-	-	TRBJ2-5	TRBV12-5	TGTGCTAGTGGTTTGGTAATAGGACCGGGGATGGAGACCCAGTACTTC	CASGLVIGPGMETQYF